The 32 T cell receptor beta chains in this list originate from one sample, sequenced in a study of blood T cell repertoires in COVID-19. Assay used: immunoSEQ multiplex PCR; TCRdb lists only in-frame clones, some missing. The sample shows 100,000 to 150,000 clones, about 80% of them seen only once. Source material: peripheral blood. The receptor set was obtained from a man aged 35-49 years with active or convalescent COVID-19.

The rearrangement uses TRBV7-2 and TRBJ2-1, with D possibly being TRBD1 (5 bases). In germline, CDR1 is SGHTA, CDR2 FQGNSA. V was pared by 4 bases and J by 5 bases, with 9 bases between. The CDR3 spans 13 residues. The CDR3 loop reads CASSWARDNEQFF. As DNA, the CDR3 is TGTGCCAGCAGCTGGGCCAGGGACAATGAGCAGTTCTTC.

The chain carries TRBV28 and TRBJ1-2, with a weak D call TRBD1 (6 bases). The CDR3 contains 18 residues. The V end was cut by 1 base, the J end by 4 bases, with 22 bases between. Germline V gene sequence: CDR1 MDHEN, CDR2 SYDVKM. The CDR3 sequence is CASSLFLSGGRGAYGYTF. The DNA of the CDR3 is TGTGCCAGCAGTTTATTTCTATCGGGGGGCCGAGGGGCCTATGGCTACACCTTC.

This clone has a single count. J is TRBJ2-3 and V is TRBV5-4; 9 nucleotides line up with TRBD2. The CDR3 contains 16 residues. Trimming took 1 base from V and 1 from J; bases not matched to a gene: 4. Germline V gives CDR1 SGHNT, CDR2 YYREEE (reference sequence). CDR3 region: CASSLYGGGGTDTQYF. CDR3 sequence (DNA): TGTGCCAGCAGCTTGTACGGCGGGGGGGGCACAGATACGCAGTATTTT.

V is TRBV6-5 and J is TRBJ2-5; 9 bases line up with TRBD1. Trimming cost V 0 bases and J 5 bases; bases outside gene matches: 4. CDR3 length equals 15 residues. Germline loops: CDR1 MNHEY, CDR2 SVGAGI. This CDR3 reads CASSYSGTGFETQYF. CDR3 nucleotides: TGTGCCAGCAGTTACTCAGGGACAGGGTTCGAGACCCAGTACTTC.

The chain employs TRBV27 and TRBJ1-6; TRBD1 matches at 7 bases. V was pared by 2 bases and J by 10 bases, with 11 bases of the junction left unmatched. Germline V lookup: CDR1 MNHEY, CDR2 SMNVEV (reference sequence). The CDR3 has 16 residues. CDR3 coding DNA: TGTGCCAGCAGTTTACGCACCGGGACAGCAACCTCACCCCTCCACTTT. It specifies CASSLRTGTATSPLHF.

DNA for the CDR3: TGTGCCAGCAGGAGGACAGGGGATTCTGGAAACACCATATATTTT. This encodes CASRRTGDSGNTIYF. The rearrangement uses TRBV6-5 and TRBJ1-3, with TRBD1 identical over 9 bases. The CDR3 consists of 15 residues. The J segment lost 1 base and the V segment lost 6 bases, leaving 4 bases of the junction unmatched. CDR1 is MNHEY and CDR2 is SVGAGI in the germline V gene.

The rearrangement uses TRBV14 and TRBJ1-4, with 7 bases fitting TRBD1. V shed 4 bases and J 7 bases; nucleotides not matched to a gene: 15. Germline assignment: CDR1 SGHDN and CDR2 FVKESK. The CDR3 is made up of 17 amino acids. The CDR3 sequence: CASSRTDRPDSGEKLFF. The DNA for the CDR3 is TGTGCCAGCAGCCGGACGGACAGGCCCGACTCGGGTGAAAAACTGTTTTTT.

The chain couples TRBV5-1 to TRBJ2-7, with TRBD1 matching 7 bases. V was clipped by 4 bases and J by 6 bases; unmatched bases: 4. The germline V gene encodes CDR1 SGHRS and CDR2 YFSETQ. This CDR3 spans 12 amino acids. In DNA, the CDR3 is TGCGCCAGCAGCGGGGACAGTGGCGAGCAGTACTTC. It specifies CASSGDSGEQYF.

In its sample, this clone was seen a few times. The CDR3 loop reads CASSGQGHQPQHF. CDR3 DNA sequence: TGCGCCAGCAGTGGCCAGGGGCATCAGCCCCAGCATTTT. This chain uses TRBV10-2 with TRBJ1-5; a weak D match, TRBD1 (6 bases). The CDR3 contains 13 residues. Germline V CDR1 and CDR2: WSHSY, SAAADI. The V end was cut by 4 bases, the J end by 5 bases, with 9 bases between.

The genes are TRBV9 and TRBJ1-1; TRBD1 might be the D (5 bases). Germline CDR1 and CDR2: SGDLS and YYNGEE. Trimming pared 4 bases from V and 6 bases from J, leaving 13 bases between. The CDR3 loop spans 13 amino acids. DNA for the CDR3: TGTGCCAGCAGCACCAGGGAAGGTTCTGAAGCTTTCTTT. It is translated as CASSTREGSEAFF.

This clone was found once. The V and J genes are TRBV7-9 and TRBJ2-2; maybe TRBD2 (5 bases). Looked up from germline, CDR1 is SEHNR and CDR2 is FQNEAQ (reference sequence). CDR3 length: 16 amino acids. Trimming removed 5 bases at V and 0 bases at J, with 13 bases between. The CDR3 bases are TGTGCCAGCAGCAAAGCTAGCACCGCGAACACCGGGGAGCTGTTTTTT. Translating it yields CASSKASTANTGELFF.

This clone was seen once. The J gene is TRBJ1-3, the V gene TRBV5-4, with D perhaps TRBD1 (5 bases). Looked up from germline, CDR1 is SGHNT and CDR2 is YYREEE (reference sequence). V was trimmed by 0 bases and J by 0 bases, leaving 7 bases between them. This CDR3 has 15 amino acids. This CDR3 reads CASSLDRTSGNTIYF. DNA of the CDR3: TGTGCCAGCAGCTTGGACAGGACCTCTGGAAACACCATATATTTT.

CDR3 sequence: CASSPGQGGYGYTF. The CDR3, as DNA: TGTGCCAGCAGCCCCGGACAGGGGGGCTATGGCTACACCTTC. The rearrangement links TRBV7-2 to TRBJ1-2; 10 bases match TRBD1. The V and J ends lost 5 bases and 4 bases, in that order; junction bases with no gene match: 4. CDR1 and CDR2 (germline): SGHTA, FQGNSA. The CDR3 covers 14 residues.

This sequence joins TRBV19 and TRBJ1-5; D is unclear. This CDR3 has 14 residues. Germline-derived CDR1 and CDR2 are LNHDA and SQIVND (reference sequence). Trimming removed 0 bases from V and 7 bases from J, with 10 bases in between. The CDR3 reads CASSIDGEVQPQHF. In DNA form, the CDR3 reads TGTGCCAGTAGTATAGATGGTGAGGTCCAGCCCCAGCATTTT.

This clone was found a few times. This rearrangement joins TRBV9 to TRBJ1-3, with a possible D match to TRBD1 (5 bases). V lost 2 bases to trimming and J lost 0 bases, with 12 bases between them. Germline loops: CDR1 SGDLS, CDR2 YYNGEE. The CDR3 consists of 16 residues. The CDR3 is CASSVNTGLSGNTIYF. The CDR3 DNA sequence: TGTGCCAGCAGCGTCAATACAGGCCTCTCTGGAAACACCATATATTTT.

This clone was detected once. V gene TRBV27 combines with J gene TRBJ2-5; a weak D match, TRBD2 (5 bases). V lost 0 bases and J lost 10, with 24 bases in between. The germline V gene has CDR1 MNHEY and CDR2 SMNVEV (reference sequence). The CDR3 consists of 17 residues. The CDR3: CASSLSRPGRGAMSQYF. CDR3 in DNA: TGTGCCAGCAGTTTATCCCGGCCAGGACGGGGAGCAATGAGCCAGTACTTC.

This chain links TRBV25-1 with TRBJ2-2; D is unclear. V was trimmed by 3 bases and J by 5 bases, leaving 10 bases between them. Germline loops: CDR1 MGHDK, CDR2 SYGVNS. This CDR3 contains 14 residues. CDR3 sequence (DNA): TGTGCCAGCAGTGACAGGTTGGGTACCGGGGAGCTGTTTTTT. Protein product: CASSDRLGTGELFF.

The DNA of the CDR3 is TGTGCCAGCAGCCCCGACACAGACCTTGGCTATGGCTACACCTTC. It encodes CASSPDTDLGYGYTF. The chain has TRBV3-1 (or the pseudogene TRBV3-2) and TRBJ1-2; no firm D call. V was clipped by 4 bases and J by 4 bases, with 16 bases between them. The CDR3 runs 15 residues. CDR1 is LGHDT and CDR2 is YNNKEL in the germline V gene (reference sequence).

This chain joins TRBV4-3 and TRBJ1-1; a weak D match, TRBD1 (6 bases). The germline V gene has CDR1 LGHNA and CDR2 YSLEER. The CDR3 runs 16 residues. V was clipped by 0 bases and J by 2 bases, with 13 bases between them. CDR3 in amino acids: CASSQDSPGVNTEAFF. CDR3 bases: TGCGCCAGCAGCCAAGACTCCCCAGGGGTTAACACTGAAGCTTTCTTT.

This chain joins TRBV19 and TRBJ1-2; TRBD1 matches at 8 bases. The CDR3 sequence is 15 residues long. The germline V gene encodes CDR1 LNHDA and CDR2 SQIVND (reference sequence). V was clipped by 9 bases and J by 2 bases; unmatched bases: 11. CDR3 DNA: TGTGCCAGCGTATCCCAGGGGGCTGTAAACTATGGCTACACCTTC. Protein product: CASVSQGAVNYGYTF.

This clone was recorded a few times. The J gene is TRBJ1-5, the V gene TRBV19; 9 nucleotides agree with TRBD1. The trim removed 4 bases at V and 4 bases at J, leaving 8 bases unmatched. The CDR3 has 16 amino acids. Germline CDR1 LNHDA, CDR2 SQIVND (reference sequence). Here the CDR3 reads CASSKTTGTGNQPQHF. CDR3 in DNA: TGTGCCAGTAGTAAGACCACCGGGACAGGGAATCAGCCCCAGCATTTT.

The chain is built from TRBV5-1 and TRBJ2-7; D is possibly TRBD2 (6 bases). The CDR3 is made up of 14 amino acids. The V and J ends lost 4 bases and 0 bases respectively, with 11 bases between them. Per germline, CDR1 SGHRS and CDR2 YFSETQ. In nucleotides, the CDR3 is TGCGCCAGCAGCCGGTTGGAGGGCTCCTACGAGCAGTACTTC. Translating gives CASSRLEGSYEQYF.

This rearrangement joins TRBV19 to TRBJ2-7, with TRBD2 matching over 7 bases. This CDR3 is built from 14 residues. Germline assignment: CDR1 LNHDA and CDR2 SQIVND (reference sequence). Germline trimming cut 6 bases from V and 0 bases from J; bases unmatched to any gene: 5. For the CDR3, the DNA is TGTGCCAGTAGCCGCGGGGGAAGCTCCTACGAGCAGTACTTC. Protein sequence: CASSRGGSSYEQYF.

The chain links TRBV5-5 to TRBJ1-3; a weak D match, TRBD1 (6 bases). The V end was cut by 1 base, the J end by 4 bases, with 12 bases between. CDR1 and CDR2 from the germline V gene are SGHKS and YYEKEE (reference sequence). The CDR3 extends over 15 amino acids. CDR3 nucleotides: TGTGCCAGCAGCTTGTTTGGGGGCGAGGGAAACACCATATATTTT. It codes for CASSLFGGEGNTIYF. Full variable domain (missing parts from reference TRBV5-5 and TRBJ1-3): DAGVTQSPTHLIKTRGQQVTLRCSPISGHKSVSWYQQVLGQGPQFIFQYYEKEERGRGNFPDRFSARQFPNYSSELNVNALLLGDSALYLCASSLFGGEGNTIYFGEGSWLTVV.

This clone has ten or more counts. The chain links TRBV7-9 to TRBJ1-4, with 11 bases lining up with TRBD1. Losses at the gene ends were 5 bases for V and 8 bases for J; bases not matched to a gene: 7. Germline assignment: CDR1 SEHNR and CDR2 FQNEAQ (reference sequence). The CDR3 is made up of 15 amino acids. CDR3 loop: CASSLPGTGGEKLFF. The CDR3 nucleotides read TGTGCCAGCAGCCTCCCCGGGACAGGGGGAGAAAAACTGTTTTTT.

The V gene is TRBV30, the J gene TRBJ1-1; possibly TRBD1 for D (5 bases). The V end was cut by 2 bases, the J end by 0 bases, with 22 bases between. CDR3 length: 18 residues. Per the germline V gene, CDR1 is GTSNPN and CDR2 is SVGIG (reference sequence). The DNA for the CDR3 is TGTGCCTGGAGTCCTCGCCCGGGACTCAAGAGATTGAACACTGAAGCTTTCTTT. Encoded protein: CAWSPRPGLKRLNTEAFF.

CDR3 region: CASSSRTVGAYEQYF. The CDR3, as DNA: TGTGCCAGTAGTTCTCGGACAGTGGGAGCCTACGAGCAGTACTTC. This chain uses TRBV19 with TRBJ2-7; D might be TRBD1 (6 bases). CDR1 and CDR2 (germline): LNHDA, SQIVND (reference sequence). The V end lost 5 bases, the J end lost 2 bases, and 16 bases lay between the germline ends. This CDR3 has 15 residues.

CDR3 region: CASSAGQGGLYEQYF. The CDR3, as DNA: TGTGCCAGCAGCGCGGGACAGGGAGGTCTCTACGAGCAGTACTTC. The rearrangement links TRBV9 to TRBJ2-7; 9 bases fit TRBD1. The ends lost 3 bases at V and 3 bases at J; junction bases unmatched: 7. Germline-derived CDR1 and CDR2 are SGDLS and YYNGEE. The CDR3 covers 15 residues.

This clone was counted many times. The J gene is TRBJ1-2, the V gene TRBV6-1, with TRBD1 as a possible D gene (5 bases). V lost 2 bases and J 5 bases, leaving 6 bases between the germline ends. CDR3 length equals 12 residues. Germline values: CDR1 MNHNS, CDR2 SASEGT. CDR3 residues: CASSEQGYGYTF. The DNA for the CDR3 is TGTGCCAGCAGTGAACAGGGTTATGGCTACACCTTC.

In DNA form, the CDR3 reads TGTGCCAGCAGCCAAGATCTAGGCAGCCAAGAGACCCAGTACTTC. It translates to CASSQDLGSQETQYF. V is TRBV3-1 (or the pseudogene TRBV3-2) and J is TRBJ2-5; D remains ambiguous. Germline CDR1 LGHDT, CDR2 YNNKEL (reference sequence). Deletions cut 0 bases from V and 1 base from J, with 9 bases between. This CDR3 is built from 15 residues.

CDR3 sequence: CASSLGSPPYEQYF. The CDR3 DNA follows: TGTGCCAGCAGCTTAGGTTCCCCTCCCTACGAGCAGTACTTC. The chain uses TRBV7-9 and TRBJ2-7, with no clear D. The CDR3 consists of 14 residues. V shed 1 base and J shed 2 bases, with 9 bases lying between them. The V gene's germline CDR1 is SEHNR and CDR2 FQNEAQ (reference sequence). Based on the CDR3 plus reference TRBV7-9 and TRBJ2-7, the full variable domain is DTGVSQNPRHKITKRGQNVTFRCDPISEHNRLYWYRQTLGQGPEFLTYFQNEAQLEKSRLLSDRFSAERPKGSFSTLEIQRTEQGDSAMYLCASSLGSPPYEQYFGPGTRLTVT.

This chain connects TRBV30 to TRBJ2-3, with D possibly TRBD2 on 6 matching bases. CDR3 length: 15 amino acids. V lost 0 bases and J 1 base, leaving 11 bases between the germline ends. Germline V lookup: CDR1 GTSNPN, CDR2 SVGIG (reference sequence). CDR3 DNA sequence: TGTGCCTGGAGTGTGGCGGGGACCCGCACAGATACGCAGTATTTT. Translation: CAWSVAGTRTDTQYF.